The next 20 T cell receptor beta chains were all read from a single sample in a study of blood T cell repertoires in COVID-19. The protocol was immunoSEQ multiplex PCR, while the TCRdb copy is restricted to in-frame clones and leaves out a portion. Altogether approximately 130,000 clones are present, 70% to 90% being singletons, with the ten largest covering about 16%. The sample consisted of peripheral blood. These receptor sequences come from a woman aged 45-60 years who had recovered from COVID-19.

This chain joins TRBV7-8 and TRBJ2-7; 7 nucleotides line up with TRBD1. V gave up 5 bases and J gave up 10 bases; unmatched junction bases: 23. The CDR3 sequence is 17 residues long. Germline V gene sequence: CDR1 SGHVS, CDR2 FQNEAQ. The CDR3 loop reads CASSRKRNRDSPYPQYF. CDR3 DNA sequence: TGTGCCAGCAGCCGAAAAAGAAACCGGGACAGCCCCTACCCCCAGTACTTC.

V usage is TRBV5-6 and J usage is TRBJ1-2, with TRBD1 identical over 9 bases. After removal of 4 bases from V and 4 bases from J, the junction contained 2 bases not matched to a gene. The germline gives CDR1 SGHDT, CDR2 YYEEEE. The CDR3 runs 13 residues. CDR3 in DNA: TGTGCCAGCAGCGGGGACAGGGTCTATGGCTACACCTTC. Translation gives CASSGDRVYGYTF. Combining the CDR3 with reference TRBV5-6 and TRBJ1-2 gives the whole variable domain DAGVTQSPTHLIKTRGQQVTLRCSPKSGHDTVSWYQQALGQGPQFIFQYYEEEERQRGNFPDRFSGHQFPNYSSELNVNALLLGDSALYLCASSGDRVYGYTFGSGTRLTVV.

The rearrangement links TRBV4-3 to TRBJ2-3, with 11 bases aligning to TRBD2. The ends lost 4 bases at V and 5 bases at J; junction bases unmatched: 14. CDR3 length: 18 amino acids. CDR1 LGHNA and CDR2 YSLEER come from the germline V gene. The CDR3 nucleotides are TGCGCCAGCAGCCCAAGAGGGTACACGGGACTAGCGGTAGATACGCAGTATTTT. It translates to CASSPRGYTGLAVDTQYF.

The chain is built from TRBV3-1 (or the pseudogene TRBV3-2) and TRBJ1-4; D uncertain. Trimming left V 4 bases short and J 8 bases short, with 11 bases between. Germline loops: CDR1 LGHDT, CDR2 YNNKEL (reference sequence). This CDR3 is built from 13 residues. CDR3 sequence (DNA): TGTGCCAGCAGCCCTAAACTAGAAGAAAAACTGTTTTTT. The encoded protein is CASSPKLEEKLFF.

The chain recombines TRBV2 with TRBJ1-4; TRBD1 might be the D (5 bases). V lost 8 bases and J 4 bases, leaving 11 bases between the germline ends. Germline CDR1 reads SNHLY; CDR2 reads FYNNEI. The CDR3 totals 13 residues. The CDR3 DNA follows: TGTGCCAGCGGGGGGGTGGATAATGAAAAACTGTTTTTT. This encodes CASGGVDNEKLFF. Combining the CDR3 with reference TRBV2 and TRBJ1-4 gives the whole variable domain EPEVTQTPSHQVTQMGQEVILRCVPISNHLYFYWYRQILGQKVEFLVSFYNNEISEKSEIFDDQFSVERPDGSNFTLKIRSTKLEDSAMYFCASGGVDNEKLFFGSGTQLSVL.

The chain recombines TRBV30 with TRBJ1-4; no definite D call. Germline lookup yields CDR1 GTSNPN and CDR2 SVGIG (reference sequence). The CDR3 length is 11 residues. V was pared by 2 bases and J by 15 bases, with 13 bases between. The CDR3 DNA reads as TGTGCCTGGAGTTTCCGCCGACACGTGTTTTTT. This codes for CAWSFRRHVFF.

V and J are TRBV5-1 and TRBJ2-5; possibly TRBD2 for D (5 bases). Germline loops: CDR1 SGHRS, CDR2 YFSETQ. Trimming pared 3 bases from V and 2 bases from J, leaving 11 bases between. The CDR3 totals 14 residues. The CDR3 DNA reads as TGCGCCAGCAGCTACAACCGGGAACAAGAGACCCAGTACTTC. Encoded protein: CASSYNREQETQYF.

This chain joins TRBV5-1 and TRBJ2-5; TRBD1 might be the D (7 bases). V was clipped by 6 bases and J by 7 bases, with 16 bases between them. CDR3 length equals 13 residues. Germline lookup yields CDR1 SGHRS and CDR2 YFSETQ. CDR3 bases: TGCGCCAGCATCCTGGGGCAGGGGGGGACCCAGTACTTC. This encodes CASILGQGGTQYF.

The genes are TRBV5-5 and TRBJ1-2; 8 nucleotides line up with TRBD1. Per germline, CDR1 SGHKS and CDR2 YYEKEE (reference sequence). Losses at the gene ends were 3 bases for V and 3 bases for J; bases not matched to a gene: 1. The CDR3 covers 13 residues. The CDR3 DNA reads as TGTGCCAGCAGCTCGACAGGGGACTATGGCTACACCTTC. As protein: CASSSTGDYGYTF.

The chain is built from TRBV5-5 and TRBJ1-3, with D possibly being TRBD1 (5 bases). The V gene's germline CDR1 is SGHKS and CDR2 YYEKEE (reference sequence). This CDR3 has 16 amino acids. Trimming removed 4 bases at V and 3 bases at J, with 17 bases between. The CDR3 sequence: CASSRMDPRVGNTIYF. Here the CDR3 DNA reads TGTGCCAGCAGCAGGATGGACCCCAGGGTTGGAAACACCATATATTTT.

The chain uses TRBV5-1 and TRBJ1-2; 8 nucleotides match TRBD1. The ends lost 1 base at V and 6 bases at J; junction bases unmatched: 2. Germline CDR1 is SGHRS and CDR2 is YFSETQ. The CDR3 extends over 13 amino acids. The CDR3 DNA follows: TGCGCCAGCAGCTTGCAGGGGGCAGATGGCTACACCTTC. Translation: CASSLQGADGYTF.

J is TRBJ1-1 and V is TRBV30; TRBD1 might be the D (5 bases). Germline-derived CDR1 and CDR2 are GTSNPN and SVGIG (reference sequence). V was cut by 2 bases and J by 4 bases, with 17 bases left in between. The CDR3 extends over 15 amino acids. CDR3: CAWSRQFLRSTEAFF. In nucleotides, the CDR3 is TGTGCCTGGAGTCGACAGTTCCTTCGAAGCACTGAAGCTTTCTTT. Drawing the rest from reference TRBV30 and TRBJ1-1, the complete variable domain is SQTIHQWPATLVQPVGSPLSLECTVEGTSNPNLYWYRQAAGRGLQLLFYSVGIGQISSEVPQNLSASRPQDRQFILSSKKLLLSDSGFYLCAWSRQFLRSTEAFFGQGTRLTVV.

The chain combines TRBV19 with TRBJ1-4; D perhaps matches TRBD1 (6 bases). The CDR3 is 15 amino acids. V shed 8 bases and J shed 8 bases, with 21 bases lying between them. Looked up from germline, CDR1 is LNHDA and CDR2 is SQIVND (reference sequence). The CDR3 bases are TGTGCCAGTTCGATCGGCGGGGGCTTACGGGAAAAACTGTTTTTT. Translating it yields CASSIGGGLREKLFF.

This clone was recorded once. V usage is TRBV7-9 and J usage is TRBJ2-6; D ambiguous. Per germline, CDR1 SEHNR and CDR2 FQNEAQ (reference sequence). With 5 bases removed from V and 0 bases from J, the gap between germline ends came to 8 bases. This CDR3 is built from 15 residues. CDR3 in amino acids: CASSQKNSGANVLTF. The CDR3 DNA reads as TGTGCCAGCAGCCAGAAAAACTCTGGGGCCAACGTCCTGACTTTC. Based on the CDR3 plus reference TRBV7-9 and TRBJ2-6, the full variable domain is DTGVSQNPRHKITKRGQNVTFRCDPISEHNRLYWYRQTLGQGPEFLTYFQNEAQLEKSRLLSDRFSAERPKGSFSTLEIQRTEQGDSAMYLCASSQKNSGANVLTFGAGSRLTVL.

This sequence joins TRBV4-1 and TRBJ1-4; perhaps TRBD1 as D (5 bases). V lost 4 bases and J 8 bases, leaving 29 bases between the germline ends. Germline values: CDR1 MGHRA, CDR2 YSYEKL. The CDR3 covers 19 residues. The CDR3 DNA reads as TGCGCCAGCAGCCCCCTTACGAAGGGGACTCCGAACCGGGGGGAAAAACTGTTTTTT. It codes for CASSPLTKGTPNRGEKLFF.

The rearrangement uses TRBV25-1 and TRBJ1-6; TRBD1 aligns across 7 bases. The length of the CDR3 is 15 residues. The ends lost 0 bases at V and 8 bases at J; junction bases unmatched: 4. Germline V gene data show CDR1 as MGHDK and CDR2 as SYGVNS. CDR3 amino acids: CASSEYRGRDSPLHF. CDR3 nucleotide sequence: TGTGCCAGCAGTGAATATAGGGGGCGGGATTCACCCCTCCACTTT.

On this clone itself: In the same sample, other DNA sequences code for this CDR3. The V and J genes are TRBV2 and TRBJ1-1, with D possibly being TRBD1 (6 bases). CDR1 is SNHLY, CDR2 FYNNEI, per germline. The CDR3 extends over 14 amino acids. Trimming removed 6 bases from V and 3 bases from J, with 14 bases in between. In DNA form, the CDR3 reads TGTGCCAGCAGCGAACAGGGATCTGACACTGAAGCTTTCTTT. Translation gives CASSEQGSDTEAFF.

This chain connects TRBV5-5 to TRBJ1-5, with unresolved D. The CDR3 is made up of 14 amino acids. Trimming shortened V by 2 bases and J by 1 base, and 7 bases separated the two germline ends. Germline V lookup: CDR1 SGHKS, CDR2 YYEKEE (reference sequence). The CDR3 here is CASSLVRSNQPQHF. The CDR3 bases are TGTGCCAGCAGCTTAGTCAGAAGCAATCAGCCCCAGCATTTT.

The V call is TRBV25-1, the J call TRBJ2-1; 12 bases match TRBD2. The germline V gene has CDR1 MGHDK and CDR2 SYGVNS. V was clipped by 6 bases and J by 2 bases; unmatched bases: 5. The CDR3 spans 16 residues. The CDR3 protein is CASRPGLAGPYNEQFF. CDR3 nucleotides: TGTGCCAGCAGGCCAGGACTAGCGGGACCCTACAATGAGCAGTTCTTC.

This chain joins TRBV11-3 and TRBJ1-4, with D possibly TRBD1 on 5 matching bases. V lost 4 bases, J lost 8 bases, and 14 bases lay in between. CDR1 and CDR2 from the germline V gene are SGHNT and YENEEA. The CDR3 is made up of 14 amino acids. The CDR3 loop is CASSSREGREKLFF. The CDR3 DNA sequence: TGTGCCAGCAGCTCCAGGGAAGGGAGGGAAAAACTGTTTTTT.